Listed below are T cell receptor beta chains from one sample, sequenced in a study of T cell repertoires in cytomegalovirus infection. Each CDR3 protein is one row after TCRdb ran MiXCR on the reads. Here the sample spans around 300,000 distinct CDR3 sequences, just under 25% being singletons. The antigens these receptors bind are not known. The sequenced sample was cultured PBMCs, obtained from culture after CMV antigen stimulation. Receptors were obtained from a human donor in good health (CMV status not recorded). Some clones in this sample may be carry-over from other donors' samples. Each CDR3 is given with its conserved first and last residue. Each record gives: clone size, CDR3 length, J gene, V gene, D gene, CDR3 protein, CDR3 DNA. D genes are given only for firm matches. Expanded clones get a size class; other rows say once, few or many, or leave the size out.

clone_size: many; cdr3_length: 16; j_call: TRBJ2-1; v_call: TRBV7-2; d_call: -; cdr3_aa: CASSLAGVVSYNEQFF; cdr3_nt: TGTGCCAGCAGCCTGGCCGGGGTAGTTTCCTACAATGAGCAGTTCTTC
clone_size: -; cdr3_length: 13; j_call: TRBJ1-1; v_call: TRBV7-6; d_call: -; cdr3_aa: CASSRSGGNEAFF; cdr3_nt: TGTGCCAGCAGCCGTTCAGGCGGGAATGAAGCTTTCTTT
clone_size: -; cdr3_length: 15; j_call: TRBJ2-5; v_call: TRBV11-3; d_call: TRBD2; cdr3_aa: CASSSGNGGRETQYF; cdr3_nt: TGTGCCAGCTCGAGCGGGAACGGGGGTCGGGAGACCCAGTACTTC
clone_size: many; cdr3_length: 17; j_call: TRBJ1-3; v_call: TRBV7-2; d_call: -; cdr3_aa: CASSSTRTQVSGNTIYF; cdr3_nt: TGTGCCAGCAGCTCCACCAGGACACAAGTCTCTGGAAACACCATATATTTT
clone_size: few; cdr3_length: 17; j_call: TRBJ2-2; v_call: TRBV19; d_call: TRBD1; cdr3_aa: CASSEGQGFSNTGELFF; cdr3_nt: TGTGCCAGTAGCGAGGGACAGGGGTTCTCGAACACCGGGGAGCTGTTTTTT
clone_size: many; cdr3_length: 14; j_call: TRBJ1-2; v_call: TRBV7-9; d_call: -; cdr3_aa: CASSLGTINYGYTF; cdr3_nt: TGTGCCAGCAGCTTAGGGACAATTAACTATGGCTACACCTTC
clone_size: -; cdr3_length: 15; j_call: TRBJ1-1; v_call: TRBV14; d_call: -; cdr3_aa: CASSQGPPGVTEAFF; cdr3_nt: TGTGCCAGCAGCCAAGGACCCCCAGGGGTCACTGAAGCTTTCTTT
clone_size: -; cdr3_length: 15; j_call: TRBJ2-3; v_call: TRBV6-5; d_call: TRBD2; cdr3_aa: CASSIGLAGTYTQYF; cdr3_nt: TGTGCCAGCAGCATCGGACTAGCGGGAACATATACGCAGTATTTT
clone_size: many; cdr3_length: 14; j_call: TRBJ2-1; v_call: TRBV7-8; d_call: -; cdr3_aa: CASSSGTGLSWQFF; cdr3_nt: TGTGCCAGCAGCTCCGGAACCGGATTATCTTGGCAGTTCTTC
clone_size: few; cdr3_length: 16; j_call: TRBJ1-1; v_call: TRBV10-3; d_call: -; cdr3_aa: CAISETQGSGNTEAFF; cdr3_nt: TGTGCCATCAGTGAGACCCAGGGGTCTGGGAACACTGAAGCTTTCTTT
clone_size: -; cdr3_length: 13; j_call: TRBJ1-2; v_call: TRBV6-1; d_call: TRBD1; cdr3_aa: CASSHDRGYGYTF; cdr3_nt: TGTGCCAGCAGTCACGACAGGGGCTATGGCTACACCTTC
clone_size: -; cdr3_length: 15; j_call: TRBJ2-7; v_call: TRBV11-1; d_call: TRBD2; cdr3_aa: CASSLLWEGSYEQYF; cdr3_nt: TGTGCCAGCAGCTTACTATGGGAGGGAAGCTACGAGCAGTACTTC
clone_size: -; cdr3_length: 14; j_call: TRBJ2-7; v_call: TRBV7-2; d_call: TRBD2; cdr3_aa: CASSLGRTSYEQYF; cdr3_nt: TGTGCCAGCAGCTTAGGGCGGACTAGCTACGAGCAGTACTTC
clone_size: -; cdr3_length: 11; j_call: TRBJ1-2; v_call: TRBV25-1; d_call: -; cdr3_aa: CASSEWGGYTF; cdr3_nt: TGTGCCAGCAGTGAATGGGGAGGCTACACCTTC
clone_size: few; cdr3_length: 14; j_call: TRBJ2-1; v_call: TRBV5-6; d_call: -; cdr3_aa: CASSLEGSNNEQFF; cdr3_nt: TGTGCCAGCAGCTTGGAGGGCAGTAACAATGAGCAGTTCTTC
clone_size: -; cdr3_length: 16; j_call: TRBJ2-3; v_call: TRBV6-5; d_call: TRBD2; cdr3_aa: CASSSMGRGAQDTQYF; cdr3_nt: TGTGCCAGCAGTTCAATGGGGAGGGGAGCCCAAGATACGCAGTATTTT
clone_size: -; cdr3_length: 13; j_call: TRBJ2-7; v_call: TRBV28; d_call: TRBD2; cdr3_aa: CASSSGTRITQYF; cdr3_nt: TGTGCCAGCAGCTCCGGGACTAGGATCACGCAGTACTTC
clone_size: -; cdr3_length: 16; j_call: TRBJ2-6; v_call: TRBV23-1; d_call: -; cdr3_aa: CASSRFALSGANVLTF; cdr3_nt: TGCGCCAGCAGTCGGTTTGCTCTCTCTGGGGCCAACGTCCTGACTTTC
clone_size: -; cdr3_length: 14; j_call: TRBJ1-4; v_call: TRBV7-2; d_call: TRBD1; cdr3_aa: CASKPGQGSENLFF; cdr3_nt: TGTGCCAGCAAACCGGGACAGGGGAGCGAAAATCTGTTTTTT
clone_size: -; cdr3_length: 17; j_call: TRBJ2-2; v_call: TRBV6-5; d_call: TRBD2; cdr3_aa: CASSYSGGRAATGELFF; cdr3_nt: TGTGCCAGCAGTTACTCGGGCGGGAGGGCCGCCACCGGGGAGCTGTTTTTT
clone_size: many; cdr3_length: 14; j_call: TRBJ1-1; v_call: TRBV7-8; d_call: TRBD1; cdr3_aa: CASSLVGGGTEAFF; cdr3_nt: TGTGCCAGCAGCTTAGTAGGGGGCGGCACTGAAGCTTTCTTT
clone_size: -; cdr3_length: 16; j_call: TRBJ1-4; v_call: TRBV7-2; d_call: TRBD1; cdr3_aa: CASSFRGQGESEKLFF; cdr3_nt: TGTGCCAGCAGCTTCCGGGGACAGGGTGAGAGTGAAAAACTGTTTTTT
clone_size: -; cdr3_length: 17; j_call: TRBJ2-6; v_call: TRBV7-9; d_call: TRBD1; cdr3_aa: CASSLPGQGQGANVLTF; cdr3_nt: TGTGCCAGCAGCCTTCCGGGACAGGGCCAGGGGGCCAACGTCCTGACTTTC
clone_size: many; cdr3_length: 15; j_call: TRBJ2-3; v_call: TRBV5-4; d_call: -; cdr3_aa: CASRGGIANRDTQYF; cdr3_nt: TGTGCCAGCAGAGGGGGGATAGCCAATCGGGATACGCAGTATTTT
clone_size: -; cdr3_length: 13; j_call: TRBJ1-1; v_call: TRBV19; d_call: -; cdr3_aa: CASRTDSNTEAFF; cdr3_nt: TGTGCCAGTAGGACAGACAGCAACACTGAAGCTTTCTTT
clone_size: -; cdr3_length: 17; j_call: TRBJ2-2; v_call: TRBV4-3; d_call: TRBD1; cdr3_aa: CASSQDPDRGNTGELFF; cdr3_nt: TGCGCCAGCAGCCAAGATCCCGACAGGGGTAACACCGGGGAGCTGTTTTTT
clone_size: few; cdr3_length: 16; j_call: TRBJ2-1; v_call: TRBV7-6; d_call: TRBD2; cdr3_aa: CASSLEVAGSYNEQFF; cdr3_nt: TGTGCCAGCAGCTTAGAGGTAGCGGGAAGCTACAATGAGCAGTTCTTC
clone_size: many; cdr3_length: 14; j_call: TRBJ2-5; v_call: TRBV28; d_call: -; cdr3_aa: CASSLLAGGETQYF; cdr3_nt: TGTGCCAGCAGTTTACTTGCAGGAGGAGAGACCCAGTACTTC
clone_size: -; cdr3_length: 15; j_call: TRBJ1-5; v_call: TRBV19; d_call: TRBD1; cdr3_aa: CANPGGTGGSQPQHF; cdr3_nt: TGTGCCAATCCCGGCGGGACAGGGGGCTCTCAGCCCCAGCATTTT
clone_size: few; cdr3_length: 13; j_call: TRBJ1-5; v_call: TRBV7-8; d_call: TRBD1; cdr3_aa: CASSLALGTGQHF; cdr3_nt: TGTGCCAGCAGCTTAGCGCTCGGGACAGGGCAGCATTTT
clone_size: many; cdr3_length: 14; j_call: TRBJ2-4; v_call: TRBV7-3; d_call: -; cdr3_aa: CASSLAGVRSTQYF; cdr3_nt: TGTGCCAGCAGCTTAGCAGGGGTCAGGTCAACTCAGTACTTC
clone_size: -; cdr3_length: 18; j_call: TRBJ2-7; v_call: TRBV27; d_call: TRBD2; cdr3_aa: CASALARGLAGAAYEQYF; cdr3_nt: TGTGCCAGCGCCCTTGCCCGTGGACTAGCGGGAGCTGCCTACGAGCAGTACTTC
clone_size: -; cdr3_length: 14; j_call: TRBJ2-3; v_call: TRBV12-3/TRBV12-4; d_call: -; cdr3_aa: CASRLRESTDTQYF; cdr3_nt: TGTGCCAGCAGGCTTAGGGAGAGCACAGATACGCAGTATTTT
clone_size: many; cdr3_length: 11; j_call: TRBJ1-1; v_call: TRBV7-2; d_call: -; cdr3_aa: CASNLDGEAFF; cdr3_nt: TGTGCCAGCAACTTGGACGGTGAAGCTTTCTTT
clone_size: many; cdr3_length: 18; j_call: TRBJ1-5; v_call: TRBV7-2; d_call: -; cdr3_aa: CASPEPRSGGPHNQPQHF; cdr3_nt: TGTGCCAGTCCGGAACCGAGAAGTGGGGGACCTCACAATCAGCCCCAGCATTTT
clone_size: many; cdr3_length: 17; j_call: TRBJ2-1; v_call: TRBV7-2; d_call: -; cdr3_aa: CASSSLPRGSSYNEQFF; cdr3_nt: TGTGCCAGCAGCTCCCTCCCGAGGGGGAGCTCCTACAATGAGCAGTTCTTC
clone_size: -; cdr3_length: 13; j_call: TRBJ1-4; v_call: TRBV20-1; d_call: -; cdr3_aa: CSAREVANEKLFF; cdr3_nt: TGCAGTGCTAGAGAGGTGGCTAATGAAAAACTGTTTTTT
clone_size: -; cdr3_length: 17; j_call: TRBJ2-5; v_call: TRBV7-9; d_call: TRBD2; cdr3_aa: CASSLGLAGVSQETQYF; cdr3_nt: TGTGCCAGCAGCTTGGGACTAGCGGGAGTGAGCCAAGAGACCCAGTACTTC
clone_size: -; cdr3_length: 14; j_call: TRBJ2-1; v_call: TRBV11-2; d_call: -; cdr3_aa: CASSYGLADNEQFF; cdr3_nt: TGTGCCAGCAGCTACGGATTAGCCGACAATGAGCAGTTCTTC
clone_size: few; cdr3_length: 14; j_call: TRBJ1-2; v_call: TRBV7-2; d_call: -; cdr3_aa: CASSLPGAVYGYTF; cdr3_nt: TGTGCCAGCAGCTTACCGGGGGCGGTCTATGGCTACACCTTC
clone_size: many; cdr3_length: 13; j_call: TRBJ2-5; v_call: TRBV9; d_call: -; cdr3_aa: CASSAANGETQYF; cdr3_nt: TGTGCCAGCAGCGCAGCTAACGGAGAGACCCAGTACTTC
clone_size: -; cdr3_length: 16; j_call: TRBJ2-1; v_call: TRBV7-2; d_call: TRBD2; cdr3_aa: CASSSVSGRRDNEQFF; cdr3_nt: TGTGCCAGCAGCTCGGTTAGCGGGAGAAGGGACAATGAGCAGTTCTTC
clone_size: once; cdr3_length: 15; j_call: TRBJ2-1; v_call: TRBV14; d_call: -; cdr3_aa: CASSGRVLAYNEQFF; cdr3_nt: TGTGCCAGCAGCGGAAGAGTTTTGGCCTACAATGAGCAGTTCTTC
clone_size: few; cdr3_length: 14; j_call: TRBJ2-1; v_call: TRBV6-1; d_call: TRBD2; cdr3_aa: CASSEGGWGGGHLF; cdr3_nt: TGTGCCAGCAGTGAAGGGGGTTGGGGGGGAGGCCATTTATTC